The rows below give T cell receptor beta chains drawn from one sample of a study of shared clonotypes between healthy human individuals. Libraries were prepared by immunoSEQ multiplex PCR; TCRdb keeps only in-frame clonotypes and omits some of them. Among some 2,400,000 clones listed, nearly 97% were seen once. The sample consisted of naive CD4+ T cells sorted from blood. Receptors originate from a man aged 18 to 30 in good health. Both conserved end residues are part of each CDR3. D genes are given only for firm matches.

CDR3aa	v_gene	d_gene
CASSRDSSNQPQHF	TRBV7-9	NA
CASRWTGEETQYF	TRBV5-1	TRBD1
CAIRGTQYF	TRBV10-3	NA
CASGSGTYRTDTQYF	TRBV27	NA
CAWNGASTDTQYF	TRBV30	NA
CASGGTLAAEQYF	TRBV2	TRBD2
CASSLQGSNQPQHF	TRBV7-2	NA
CASSLFSPGLGADTQYF	TRBV7-2	TRBD2
CASKWREDNEQFF	TRBV2	TRBD2
CASSLKTGAWETQYF	TRBV7-2	NA
CASSAPGLGADTQYF	TRBV9	NA
CASSAEGATEAFF	TRBV2	TRBD1
CASRGRTGPTYEQYF	TRBV6-1	TRBD1
CASSPRGRTNTEAFF	TRBV9	NA
CASSTYLAGGVDEQFF	TRBV5-6	TRBD2
CASSSSWTGPNF	TRBV28	TRBD1
CASSRLGPQHF	TRBV28	NA
CASSIGEGRPLHF	TRBV19	NA
CASSLGGYNSPLHF	TRBV5-1	NA
CASRDLGQRRRLSNTEAFF	TRBV9	TRBD1
CASSRRTEPNTEAFF	TRBV5-4	NA
CASRETSAVLSEQYF	TRBV7-9	TRBD2
CASSPPTGINEQFF	TRBV18	NA